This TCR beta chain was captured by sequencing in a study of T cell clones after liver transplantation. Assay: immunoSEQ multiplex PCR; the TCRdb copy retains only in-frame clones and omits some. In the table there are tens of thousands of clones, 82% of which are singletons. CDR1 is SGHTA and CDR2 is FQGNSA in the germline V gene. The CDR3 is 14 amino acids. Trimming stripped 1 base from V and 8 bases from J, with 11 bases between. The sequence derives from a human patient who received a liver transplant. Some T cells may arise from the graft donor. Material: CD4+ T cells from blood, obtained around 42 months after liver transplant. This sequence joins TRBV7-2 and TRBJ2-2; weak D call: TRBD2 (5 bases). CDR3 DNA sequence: TGTGCCAGCAGCTTAGTGGGAGCGGCGGGGGAGCTGTTTTTT. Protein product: CASSLVGAAGELFF. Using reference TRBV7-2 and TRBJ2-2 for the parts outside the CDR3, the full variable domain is GAGVSQSPSNKVTEKGKDVELRCDPISGHTALYWYRQSLGQGLEFLIYFQGNSAPDKSGLPSDRFSAERTGGSVSTLTIQRTQQEDSAVYLCASSLVGAAGELFFGEGSRLTVL.